The entry below gives a single TCR beta chain sequence along with its context. Its antigen is unknown. The CDR3 length is 14 residues. V dropped 3 bases and J dropped 1 base, with 10 bases sitting between them. Per germline, CDR1 SGHRS and CDR2 YFSETQ. This sample is part of a study of regulatory T cells in long-lasting Graves disease. Study in general: The definition of persistent Graves' disease was over 5 years of antithyroid drugs with positive TSH receptor antibodies.

Time point here: persistent/refractory GD, antithyroid drugs over 5 years with positive TRAb. Construction of the TCR library relied on RNA isolated from PBMCs. Diagnosing Graves' disease relied on the American Thyroid Association guidelines. Tubes containing EDTA received around 9.9 milliliters of drawn peripheral blood. Investigators prepared the TCR beta libraries by applying iRepertoire HTBI primers and Arm-PCR of CDR3 regions. In TCRdb, the multiplex PCR reads were re-called with MiXCR into one record per CDR3 protein. The sample contains about 470,000 distinct CDR3 sequences, around 21% of which appear only once. Study-wide findings and caveats: With persistent disease, TRBV28, TRBJ1-2 and TRBJ2-5 were the favored segments.

The sequence was collected from a female donor with Graves disease. Sequenced material: peripheral blood mononuclear cells (PBMCs), taken when the disease was refractory, from a patient treated with antithyroid drugs. The rearrangement links TRBV5-1 to TRBJ1-1; TRBD1 might be the D (5 bases). The CDR3 protein is CASSSQVPNTEAFF. Here the CDR3 DNA reads TGCGCCAGCAGCTCACAGGTACCGAACACTGAAGCTTTCTTT. The full variable domain, its missing parts supplied by reference TRBV5-1 and TRBJ1-1, is KAGVTQTPRYLIKTRGQQVTLSCSPISGHRSVSWYQQTPGQGLQFLFEYFSETQRNKGNFPGRFSGRQFSNSRSEMNVSTLELGDSALYLCASSSQVPNTEAFFGQGTRLTVV.